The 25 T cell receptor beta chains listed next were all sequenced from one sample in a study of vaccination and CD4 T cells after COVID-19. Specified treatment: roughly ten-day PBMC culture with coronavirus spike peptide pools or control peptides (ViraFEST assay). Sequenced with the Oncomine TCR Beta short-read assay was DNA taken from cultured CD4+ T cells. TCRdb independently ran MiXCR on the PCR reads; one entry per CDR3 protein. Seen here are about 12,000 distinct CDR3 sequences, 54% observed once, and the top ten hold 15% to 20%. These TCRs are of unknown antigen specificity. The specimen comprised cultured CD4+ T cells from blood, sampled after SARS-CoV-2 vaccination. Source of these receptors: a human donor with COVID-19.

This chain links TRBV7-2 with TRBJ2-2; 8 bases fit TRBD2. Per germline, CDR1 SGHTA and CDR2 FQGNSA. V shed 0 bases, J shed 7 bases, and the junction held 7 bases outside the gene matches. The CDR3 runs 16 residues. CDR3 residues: CASSLAGRGGSGELFF. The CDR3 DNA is TGTGCCAGCAGCTTAGCCGGACGGGGGGGTAGCGGGGAGCTGTTTTTT.

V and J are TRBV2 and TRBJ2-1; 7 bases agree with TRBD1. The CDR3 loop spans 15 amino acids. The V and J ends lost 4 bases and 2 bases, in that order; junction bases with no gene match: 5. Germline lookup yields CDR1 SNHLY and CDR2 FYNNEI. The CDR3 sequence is CASSGFQGAYNEQFF. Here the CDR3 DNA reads TGTGCCAGCAGTGGTTTCCAGGGGGCCTACAATGAGCAGTTCTTC. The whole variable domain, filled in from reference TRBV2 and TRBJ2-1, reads EPEVTQTPSHQVTQMGQEVILRCVPISNHLYFYWYRQILGQKVEFLVSFYNNEISEKSEIFDDQFSVERPDGSNFTLKIRSTKLEDSAMYFCASSGFQGAYNEQFFGPGTRLTVL.

The CDR3 here is CSVGTGGLFYF. The CDR3 region has the DNA TGCAGCGTTGGGACAGGGGGCCTCTTCTATTTT. The J gene is TRBJ2-3, the V gene TRBV29-1; TRBD1 matches 11 bases. CDR1 and CDR2 (germline): SQVTM, ANQGSEA. CDR3 length: 11 residues. Losses at the gene ends were 4 bases for V and 15 bases for J; bases not matched to a gene: 6.

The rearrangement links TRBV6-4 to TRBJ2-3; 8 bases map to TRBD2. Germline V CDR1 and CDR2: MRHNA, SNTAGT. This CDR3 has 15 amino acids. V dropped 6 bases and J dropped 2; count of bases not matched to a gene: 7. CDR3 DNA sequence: TGTGCCAGCAGCGTCAGCGGGGGCTACACAGATACGCAGTATTTT. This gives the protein CASSVSGGYTDTQYF.

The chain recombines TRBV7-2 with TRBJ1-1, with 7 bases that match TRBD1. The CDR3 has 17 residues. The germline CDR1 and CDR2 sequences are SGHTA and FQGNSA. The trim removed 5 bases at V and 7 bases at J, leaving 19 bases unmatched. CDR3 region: CASSPGDRFVVRSEAFF. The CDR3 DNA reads TGTGCCAGCAGCCCCGGGGACAGATTCGTGGTTCGTAGTGAAGCTTTCTTT.

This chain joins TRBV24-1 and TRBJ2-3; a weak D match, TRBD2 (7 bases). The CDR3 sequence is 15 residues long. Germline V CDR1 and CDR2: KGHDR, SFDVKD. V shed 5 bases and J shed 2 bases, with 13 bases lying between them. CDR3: CATSGGGRSTDTQYF. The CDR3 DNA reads TGTGCCACCAGTGGGGGGGGCCGCTCCACAGATACGCAGTATTTT.

CDR3: CASSAEGQGGGELFF. The CDR3 DNA reads as TGTGCCAGCAGTGCCGAGGGACAGGGAGGCGGGGAGCTGTTTTTT. The J gene is TRBJ2-2, the V gene TRBV6-1; 9 bases map to TRBD1. CDR3 length: 15 residues. V dropped 4 bases and J dropped 7; count of bases not matched to a gene: 7. Germline CDR1 reads MNHNS; CDR2 reads SASEGT.

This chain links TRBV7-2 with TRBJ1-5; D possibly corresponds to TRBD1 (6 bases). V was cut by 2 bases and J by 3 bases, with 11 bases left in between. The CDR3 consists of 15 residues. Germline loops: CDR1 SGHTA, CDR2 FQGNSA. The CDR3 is CASSLFRDNNQPQHF. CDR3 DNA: TGTGCCAGCAGCTTATTCAGGGACAACAATCAGCCCCAGCATTTT.

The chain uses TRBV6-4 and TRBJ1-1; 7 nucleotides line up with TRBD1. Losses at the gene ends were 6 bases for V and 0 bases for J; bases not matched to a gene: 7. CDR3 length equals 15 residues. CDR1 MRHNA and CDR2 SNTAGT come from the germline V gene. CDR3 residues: CASRREGTVNTEAFF. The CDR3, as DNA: TGTGCCAGCAGGCGGGAGGGGACAGTGAACACTGAAGCTTTCTTT.

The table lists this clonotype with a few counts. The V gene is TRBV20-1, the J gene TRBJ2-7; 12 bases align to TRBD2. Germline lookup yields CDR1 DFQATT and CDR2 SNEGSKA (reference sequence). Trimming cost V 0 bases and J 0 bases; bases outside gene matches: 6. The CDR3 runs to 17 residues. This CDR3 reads CSARDTSGGPNSYEQYF. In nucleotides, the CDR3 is TGCAGTGCTAGAGATACTAGCGGGGGGCCAAACTCCTACGAGCAGTACTTC.

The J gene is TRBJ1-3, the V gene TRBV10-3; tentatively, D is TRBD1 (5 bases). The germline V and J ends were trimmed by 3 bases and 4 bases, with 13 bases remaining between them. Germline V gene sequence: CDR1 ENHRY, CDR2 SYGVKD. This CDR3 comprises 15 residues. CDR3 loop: CAISDSGGRGNTIYF. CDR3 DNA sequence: TGTGCCATCAGTGATTCGGGGGGAAGGGGAAACACCATATATTTT.

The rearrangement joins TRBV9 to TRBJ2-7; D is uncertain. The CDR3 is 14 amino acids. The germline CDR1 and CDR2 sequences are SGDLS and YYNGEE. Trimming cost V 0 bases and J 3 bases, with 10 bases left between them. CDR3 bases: TGTGCCAGCAGCGTAGCTACAGACAACTACGAGCAGTACTTC. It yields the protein CASSVATDNYEQYF.

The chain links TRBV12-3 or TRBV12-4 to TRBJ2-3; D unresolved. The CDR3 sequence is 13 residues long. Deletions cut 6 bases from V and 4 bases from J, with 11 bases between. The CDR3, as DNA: TGTGCCAGCAGGTCCCGGGCGGCAGATACGCAGTATTTT. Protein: CASRSRAADTQYF.

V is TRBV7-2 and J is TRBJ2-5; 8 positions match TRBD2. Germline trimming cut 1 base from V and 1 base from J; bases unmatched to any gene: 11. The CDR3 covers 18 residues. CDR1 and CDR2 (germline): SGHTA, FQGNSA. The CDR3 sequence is CASSLVGAIAGPQETQYF. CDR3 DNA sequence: TGTGCCAGCAGCTTAGTTGGTGCGATAGCGGGGCCCCAAGAGACCCAGTACTTC.

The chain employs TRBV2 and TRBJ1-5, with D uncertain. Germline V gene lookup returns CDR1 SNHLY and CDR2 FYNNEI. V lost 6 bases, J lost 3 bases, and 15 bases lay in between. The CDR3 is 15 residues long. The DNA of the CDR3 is TGTGCCAGCAGGAGTGACCATCGGAACAATCAGCCCCAGCATTTT. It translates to CASRSDHRNNQPQHF.

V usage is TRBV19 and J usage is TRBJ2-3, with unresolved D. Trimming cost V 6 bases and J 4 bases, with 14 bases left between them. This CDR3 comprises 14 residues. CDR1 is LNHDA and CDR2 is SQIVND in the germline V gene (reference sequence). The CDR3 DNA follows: TGTGCCAGTAGACCTCGGACCTTGCCAGATACGCAGTATTTT. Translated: CASRPRTLPDTQYF.

The CDR3 sequence is CATSGTPTNTIYF. CDR3 DNA sequence: TGTGCCACCAGCGGGACCCCCACGAACACCATATATTTT. The V gene is TRBV24-1, the J gene TRBJ1-3; possibly TRBD1 for D (5 bases). The CDR3 has 13 residues. Germline V gene sequence: CDR1 KGHDR, CDR2 SFDVKD. Trimming left V 7 bases short and J 7 bases short, with 13 bases between.

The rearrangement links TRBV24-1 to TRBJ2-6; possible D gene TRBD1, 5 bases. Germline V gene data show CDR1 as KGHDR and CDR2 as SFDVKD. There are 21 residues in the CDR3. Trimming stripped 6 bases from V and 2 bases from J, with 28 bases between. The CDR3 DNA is TGTGCCACCAGTTCCGCTTTATTGTCGCAGGGAATGGGGACTGGGGCCAACGTCCTGACTTTC. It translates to CATSSALLSQGMGTGANVLTF.

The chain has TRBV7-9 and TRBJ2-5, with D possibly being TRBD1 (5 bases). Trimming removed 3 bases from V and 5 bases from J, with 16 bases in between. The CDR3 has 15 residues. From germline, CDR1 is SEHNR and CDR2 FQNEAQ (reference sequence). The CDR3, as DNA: TGTGCCAGCAGCTTCCTCTCAGGGAAGAAGGAGACCCAGTACTTC. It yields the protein CASSFLSGKKETQYF. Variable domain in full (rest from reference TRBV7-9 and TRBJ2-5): DTGVSQNPRHKITKRGQNVTFRCDPISEHNRLYWYRQTLGQGPEFLTYFQNEAQLEKSRLLSDRFSAERPKGSFSTLEIQRTEQGDSAMYLCASSFLSGKKETQYFGPGTRLLVL.

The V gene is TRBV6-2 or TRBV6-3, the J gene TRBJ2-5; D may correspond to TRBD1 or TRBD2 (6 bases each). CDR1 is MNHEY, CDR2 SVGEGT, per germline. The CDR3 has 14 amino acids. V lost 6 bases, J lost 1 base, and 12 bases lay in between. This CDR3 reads CASRKSGAQETQYF. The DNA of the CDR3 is TGTGCCAGCAGAAAATCGGGGGCCCAAGAGACCCAGTACTTC.

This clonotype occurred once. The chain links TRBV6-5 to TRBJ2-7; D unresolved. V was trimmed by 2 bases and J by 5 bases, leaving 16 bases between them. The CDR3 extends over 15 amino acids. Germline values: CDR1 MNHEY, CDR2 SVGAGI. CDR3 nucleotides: TGTGCCAGCAGTTACGGAAGGACCGGCGCCCACGAGCAGTACTTC. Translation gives CASSYGRTGAHEQYF.

The CDR3: CASIQRGQGQGEQYF. In DNA form, the CDR3 reads TGTGCCAGCATCCAAAGGGGGCAGGGACAGGGAGAGCAGTACTTC. V usage is TRBV6-1 and J usage is TRBJ2-7; 9 bases map to TRBD1. The J segment lost 7 bases and the V segment lost 7 bases, leaving 14 bases of the junction unmatched. CDR3 length: 15 amino acids. Germline CDR1 reads MNHNS; CDR2 reads SASEGT.

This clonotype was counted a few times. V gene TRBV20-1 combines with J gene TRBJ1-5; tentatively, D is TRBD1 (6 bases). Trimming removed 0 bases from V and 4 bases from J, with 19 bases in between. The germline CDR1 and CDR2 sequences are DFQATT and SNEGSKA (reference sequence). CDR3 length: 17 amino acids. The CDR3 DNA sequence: TGCAGTGCTAGAGATGGATTATATCCTAGGGGGAATCAGCCCCAGCATTTT. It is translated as CSARDGLYPRGNQPQHF.

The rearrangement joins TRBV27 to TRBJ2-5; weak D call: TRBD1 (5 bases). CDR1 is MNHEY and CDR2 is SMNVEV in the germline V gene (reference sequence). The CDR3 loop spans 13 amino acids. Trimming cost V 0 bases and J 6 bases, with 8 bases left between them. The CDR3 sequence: CASSLSGAKTQYF. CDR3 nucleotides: TGTGCCAGCAGTTTATCTGGGGCGAAGACCCAGTACTTC.

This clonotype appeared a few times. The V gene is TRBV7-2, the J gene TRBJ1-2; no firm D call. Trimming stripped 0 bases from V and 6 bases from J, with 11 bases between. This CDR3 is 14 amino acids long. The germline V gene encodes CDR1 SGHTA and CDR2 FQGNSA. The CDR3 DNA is TGTGCCAGCAGCTTAGCTAGAGGCCAACATGGCTACACCTTC. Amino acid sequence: CASSLARGQHGYTF.